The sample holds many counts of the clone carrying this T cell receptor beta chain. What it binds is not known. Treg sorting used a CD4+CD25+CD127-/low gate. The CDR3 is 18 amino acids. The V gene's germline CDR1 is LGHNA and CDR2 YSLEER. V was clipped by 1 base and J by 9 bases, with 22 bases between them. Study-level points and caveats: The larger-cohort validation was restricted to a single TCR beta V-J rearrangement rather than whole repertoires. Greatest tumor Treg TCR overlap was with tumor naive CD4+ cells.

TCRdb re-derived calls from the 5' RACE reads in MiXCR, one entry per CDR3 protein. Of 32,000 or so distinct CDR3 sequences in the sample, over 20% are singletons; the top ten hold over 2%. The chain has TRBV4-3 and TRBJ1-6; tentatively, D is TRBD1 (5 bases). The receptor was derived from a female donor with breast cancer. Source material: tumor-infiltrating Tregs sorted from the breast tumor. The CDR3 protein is CASSQGGGIRGFVSPLHF. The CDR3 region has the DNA TGCGCCAGCAGCCAAGGCGGGGGGATCCGGGGGTTCGTTTCACCCCTCCACTTT.